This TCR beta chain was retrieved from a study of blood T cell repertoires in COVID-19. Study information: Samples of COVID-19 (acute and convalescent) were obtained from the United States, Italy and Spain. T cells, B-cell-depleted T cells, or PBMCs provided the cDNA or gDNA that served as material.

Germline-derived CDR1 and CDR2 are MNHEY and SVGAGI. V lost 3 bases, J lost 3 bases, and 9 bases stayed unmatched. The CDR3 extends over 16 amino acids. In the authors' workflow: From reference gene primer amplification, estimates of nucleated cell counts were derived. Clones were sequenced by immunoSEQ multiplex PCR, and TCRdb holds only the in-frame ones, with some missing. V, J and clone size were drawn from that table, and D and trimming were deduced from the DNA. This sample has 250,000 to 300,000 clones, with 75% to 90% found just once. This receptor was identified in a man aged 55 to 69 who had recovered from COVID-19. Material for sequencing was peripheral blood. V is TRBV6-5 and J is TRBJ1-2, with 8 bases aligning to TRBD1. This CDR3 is CASSYTLGQGDYGYTF. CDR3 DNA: TGTGCCAGCAGTTATACCCTCGGACAGGGCGACTATGGCTACACCTTC.